Listed below are T cell receptor beta chains from one sample, sequenced in a study of human versus mouse CDR3 diversity and MHC coevolution. Sequenced by immunoSEQ multiplex PCR; TCRdb stores in-frame clones only, minus some. The table has tens of thousands of clones, around 93% seen once. Sequences were obtained from naive CD4+ T cells from blood. Receptors originate from a person aged 30-70 years in good health. Each CDR3 is given with its conserved first and last residue. The order of the fields is V gene, D gene, J gene, clone size, CDR3 protein, CDR3 DNA. The D gene is left open where the match is weak. Not all rows give a size; the values are once, few, many and, for expanded clones, a class.

>TRBV5-1|TRBD2|TRBJ2-7|.
CASSLVSSGTSSYEQYF
TGCGCCAGCAGCTTGGTCTCTAGCGGGACTAGCTCCTACGAGCAGTACTTC
>TRBV5-4|.|TRBJ1-1|.
CASHFGGVSRRAFF
TGTGCCAGCCACTTTGGAGGGGTCTCCCGGAGAGCTTTCTTT
>TRBV7-2|.|TRBJ2-2|.
CASSAQGTNTGELFF
TGTGCCAGCAGCGCACAGGGCACGAACACCGGGGAGCTGTTTTTT
>TRBV11-2|TRBD1|TRBJ2-5|.
CASSPGQGRWETQYF
TGTGCCAGCAGCCCGGGACAGGGGAGGTGGGAGACCCAGTACTTC
>TRBV28|TRBD1|TRBJ1-1|.
CASSSGQLNTEAFF
TGTGCCAGCAGTTCGGGACAGTTGAACACTGAAGCTTTCTTT
>TRBV4-3|.|TRBJ1-1|.
CASSQGRDTEAFF
TGCGCCAGCAGCCAAGGCCGGGACACTGAAGCTTTCTTT
>TRBV6-6|TRBD1|TRBJ1-2|.
CASSRWDRGYGYTF
TGTGCCAGCAGTCGATGGGACAGGGGCTATGGCTACACCTTC
>TRBV6-5|.|TRBJ1-2|.
CASSYAQGNGYTF
TGTGCCAGCAGTTACGCGCAGGGGAATGGCTACACCTTC
>TRBV5-4|.|TRBJ2-4|.
CASTNPGLSIVLAKNIQYF
TGTGCCAGCACCAATCCCGGACTGTCGATCGTATTGGCCAAAAACATTCAGTACTTC
>TRBV19|.|TRBJ2-7|.
CASRPRTEAYEQYF
TGTGCCAGTAGGCCAAGGACAGAAGCCTACGAGCAGTACTTC
>TRBV30|.|TRBJ1-1|.
CAWGRGMNTEAFF
TGTGCCTGGGGCAGGGGCATGAACACTGAAGCTTTCTTT
>TRBV29-1|.|TRBJ2-1|.
CSVQQTSNSYNEQFF
TGCAGCGTCCAACAAACTAGCAATTCCTACAATGAGCAGTTCTTC
>TRBV18|.|TRBJ1-5|.
CASSPGQLNQGAQHF
TGTGCCAGCTCACCAGGTCAGCTCAATCAGGGCGCCCAGCATTTT
>TRBV6-6|TRBD1|TRBJ2-3|.
CASTMGTGVRADTQYF
TGTGCCAGCACCATGGGGACAGGGGTTAGGGCAGATACGCAGTATTTT
>TRBV10-3|TRBD1|TRBJ2-7|.
CAIRGTEVYEQYF
TGTGCCATCAGAGGGACAGAAGTCTACGAGCAGTACTTC
>TRBV30|.|TRBJ2-7|.
CAWSTGSREQYF
TGTGCCTGGAGTACAGGGTCTAGGGAGCAGTACTTC
>TRBV18|.|TRBJ2-7|.
CASSPLPPQGTSYEQYF
TGTGCCAGCTCACCATTACCCCCACAGGGAACCTCCTACGAGCAGTACTTC
>TRBV9|TRBD2|TRBJ2-2|.
CASSVGLAGGSTGELFF
TGTGCCAGCAGCGTAGGACTAGCGGGGGGAAGCACCGGGGAGCTGTTTTTT
>TRBV19|TRBD1|TRBJ2-1|.
CASSTAGTGVYNEQFF
TGTGCCAGTAGTACGGCCGGGACAGGGGTCTACAATGAGCAGTTCTTC
>TRBV30|.|TRBJ2-7|once
CAWRNRGYEQYF
TGTGCCTGGAGGAACCGGGGGTACGAGCAGTACTTC
>TRBV9|.|TRBJ1-1|.
CASSVTGDNTEAFF
TGTGCCAGCAGCGTGACAGGAGATAACACTGAAGCTTTCTTT
>TRBV29-1|TRBD2|TRBJ2-1|.
CSLGLADEQFF
TGCAGCTTGGGACTAGCCGATGAGCAGTTCTTC
>TRBV28|.|TRBJ2-1|.
CASSLGVTQFF
TGTGCCAGCAGTTTAGGAGTAACGCAGTTCTTC
>TRBV5-4|TRBD1|TRBJ1-4|.
CASSLQGAREKLFF
TGTGCCAGCAGCCTGCAGGGGGCGCGAGAAAAACTGTTTTTT
>TRBV19|.|TRBJ1-4|.
CASSTDSKGKLFF
TGTGCCAGTAGTACCGACAGCAAGGGAAAACTGTTTTTT
>TRBV28|.|TRBJ2-5|.
CASTLGAGSFQETQYF
TGTGCCAGCACCCTAGGCGCCGGCAGCTTCCAAGAGACCCAGTACTTC
>TRBV5-4|TRBD2|TRBJ2-7|.
CASSSRGGFSYEQYF
TGTGCCAGCAGCTCCCGCGGGGGTTTCTCCTACGAGCAGTACTTC
>TRBV27|TRBD1|TRBJ1-1|.
CASSLAGQGWTEAFF
TGTGCCAGCAGTTTAGCCGGACAGGGGTGGACTGAAGCTTTCTTT
>TRBV5-4|.|TRBJ1-5|.
CASSFGGNQPQHF
TGTGCCAGCAGCTTTGGAGGCAATCAGCCCCAGCATTTT
>TRBV6-6|TRBD1|TRBJ1-3|.
CASSSTGGPGNTIYF
TGTGCCAGCAGTTCGACAGGGGGGCCTGGAAACACCATATATTTT
>TRBV6-6|.|TRBJ1-5|.
CASKAGAPRSNQPQHF
TGTGCCAGCAAGGCAGGGGCCCCTCGGAGCAATCAGCCCCAGCATTTT
>TRBV5-1|.|TRBJ1-1|.
CASSLSHMNTEAFF
TGCGCCAGCAGCTTGTCACACATGAACACTGAAGCTTTCTTT
>TRBV19|TRBD1|TRBJ1-2|.
CASSEGTGSRYTF
TGTGCCAGCAGTGAAGGGACAGGTTCGCGCTACACCTTC
>TRBV6-5|.|TRBJ2-7|.
CASSDAILREQYF
TGTGCCAGCAGTGACGCTATCCTGCGGGAGCAGTACTTC
>TRBV6-5|TRBD1|TRBJ2-7|.
CASSPDRGGEQYF
TGTGCCAGCAGTCCGGACAGGGGTGGCGAGCAGTACTTC
>TRBV11-1|TRBD2|TRBJ2-2|.
CASSLQRGGHTGELFF
TGTGCCAGCAGCTTACAGCGGGGGGGCCACACCGGGGAGCTGTTTTTT
>TRBV5-1|TRBD2|TRBJ2-5|.
CASSTSGREGETQYF
TGCGCCAGCAGCACTAGCGGGAGGGAAGGAGAGACCCAGTACTTC
>TRBV5-1|.|TRBJ2-7|.
CASSLGASGSYEQYF
TGCGCCAGCAGCTTAGGTGCTTCAGGTTCCTACGAGCAGTACTTC
>TRBV19|TRBD2|TRBJ2-1|.
CASSKSSGGTYNEQFF
TGTGCCAGTAGTAAATCCTCGGGGGGGACCTACAATGAGCAGTTCTTC
>TRBV11-1|.|TRBJ1-2|.
CASSRRGLDYGYTF
TGTGCCAGCAGCCGCAGGGGTCTTGACTATGGCTACACCTTC
>TRBV19|TRBD1|TRBJ1-2|.
CASSTTGQGNGGYTF
TGTGCCAGTAGTACCACGGGACAGGGAAATGGCGGCTACACCTTC
>TRBV5-1|.|TRBJ1-1|.
CASSSASKQGLNTEAFF
TGCGCCAGCAGCTCAGCTTCGAAGCAGGGATTGAACACTGAAGCTTTCTTT
>TRBV30|TRBD1|TRBJ1-2|.
CAWSLRPGQGADCGYTF
TGTGCCTGGAGCCTCCGACCGGGACAGGGGGCTGACTGTGGCTACACCTTC
>TRBV18|.|TRBJ1-6|once
CASSPKTGRNSPLHF
TGTGCCAGCTCGCCGAAGACAGGAAGAAATTCACCCCTCCACTTT
>TRBV7-9|TRBD2|TRBJ2-1|.
CASSFSGAIYNEQFF
TGTGCCAGCAGCTTTAGCGGGGCGATATACAATGAGCAGTTCTTC
>TRBV28|.|TRBJ1-1|.
CASMWGDVNTEAFF
TGTGCCAGCATGTGGGGGGACGTTAACACTGAAGCTTTCTTT
>TRBV9|.|TRBJ1-1|.
CASSVLNSEAFF
TGTGCCAGCAGCGTACTCAACAGCGAAGCTTTCTTT
>TRBV7-2|.|TRBJ1-3|.
CASSAGGGNTIYF
TGTGCCAGCAGCGCTGGGGGCGGAAACACCATATATTTT
>TRBV19|TRBD1|TRBJ1-1|.
CASAGSGQANTEAFF
TGTGCCAGTGCAGGGTCCGGACAGGCTAACACTGAAGCTTTCTTT
>TRBV5-1|TRBD1|TRBJ1-2|few
CASSSGQGSNYGYTF
TGCGCCAGCAGCTCGGGACAGGGGAGTAACTATGGCTACACCTTC
>TRBV7-6|.|TRBJ1-5|.
CASSFQGGFGNQPQHF
TGTGCCAGCAGCTTTCAAGGCGGCTTCGGCAATCAGCCCCAGCATTTT
>TRBV7-8|.|TRBJ2-7|.
CASSYSDSLYEQYF
TGTGCCAGCAGCTACTCAGACAGCCTCTACGAGCAGTACTTC
>TRBV4-1|.|TRBJ2-7|.
CASSQDPGEQYF
TGCGCCAGCAGCCAAGATCCCGGCGAGCAGTACTTC
>TRBV19|TRBD2|TRBJ2-1|.
CASRSPGLAGVNEQFF
TGTGCCAGCCGCTCGCCGGGACTAGCGGGAGTCAATGAGCAGTTCTTC
>TRBV6-5|.|TRBJ2-3|.
CASSYTQAYTDTQYF
TGTGCCAGCAGTTACACGCAGGCCTACACAGATACGCAGTATTTT
>TRBV9|TRBD1|TRBJ1-4|.
CASSRGQGHTTNEKLFF
TGTGCCAGCAGCAGAGGACAGGGGCATACAACTAATGAAAAACTGTTTTTT
>TRBV6-1|.|TRBJ1-2|.
CASSGHWMDGYTF
TGTGCCAGCAGCGGACACTGGATGGATGGCTACACCTTC
>TRBV19|TRBD1|TRBJ1-1|.
CASKGRGKVFTEAFF
TGTGCCAGTAAAGGCAGGGGGAAAGTATTCACTGAAGCTTTCTTT
>TRBV7-8|.|TRBJ1-1|.
CASSFSSPNTEAFF
TGTGCCAGCAGCTTCTCCTCCCCTAACACTGAAGCTTTCTTT
>TRBV9|TRBD2|TRBJ2-7|.
CASSGGLAGVYEQYF
TGTGCCAGCAGTGGGGGACTAGCGGGAGTCTACGAGCAGTACTTC